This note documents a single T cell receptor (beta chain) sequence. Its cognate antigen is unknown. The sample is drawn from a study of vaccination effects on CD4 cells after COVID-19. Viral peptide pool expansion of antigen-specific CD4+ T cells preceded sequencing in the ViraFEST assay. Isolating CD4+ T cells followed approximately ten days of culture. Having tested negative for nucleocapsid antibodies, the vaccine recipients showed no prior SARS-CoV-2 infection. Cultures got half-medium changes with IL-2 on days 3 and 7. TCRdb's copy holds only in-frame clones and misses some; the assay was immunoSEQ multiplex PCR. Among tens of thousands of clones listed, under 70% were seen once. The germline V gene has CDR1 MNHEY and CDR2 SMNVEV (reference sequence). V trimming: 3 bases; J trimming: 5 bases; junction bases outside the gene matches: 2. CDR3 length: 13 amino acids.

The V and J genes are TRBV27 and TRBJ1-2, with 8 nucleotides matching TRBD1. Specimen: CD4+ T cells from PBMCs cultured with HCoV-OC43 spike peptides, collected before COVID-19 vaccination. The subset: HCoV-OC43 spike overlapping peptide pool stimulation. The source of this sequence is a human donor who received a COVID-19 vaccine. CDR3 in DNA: TGTGCCAGCAGTTTTGACAGGGGATATGGCTACACCTTC. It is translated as CASSFDRGYGYTF.